Shown below are 27 T cell receptor beta chains from a single sample sequenced in a study of tumor-infiltrating lymphocytes in localized non-small cell lung cancer. TCRdb keeps only in-frame clones here, not all; method: immunoSEQ multiplex PCR. The sample has some 6,300 clones, 76% seen once. The sequenced sample consisted of lung tumor tissue. All receptors derive from a human donor with non-small cell lung cancer.

This chain connects TRBV7-9 to TRBJ1-1, with D uncertain. This CDR3 contains 14 residues. V gave up 3 bases and J gave up 2 bases, with 10 bases separating them. The germline CDR1 and CDR2 sequences are SEHNR and FQNEAQ (reference sequence). CDR3 in DNA: TGTGCCAGCAGCTTTTGGGCAGAAAACACTGAAGCTTTCTTT. This codes for CASSFWAENTEAFF.

The table lists this clone with a count of one. The chain employs TRBV29-1 and TRBJ2-4; D gene ambiguous. Germline assignment: CDR1 SQVTM and CDR2 ANQGSEA. This CDR3 is 16 amino acids long. The V end lost 0 bases, the J end lost 5 bases, and 17 bases lay between the germline ends. The CDR3 loop reads CSVEDPLKGSQNIQYF. Written as DNA, the CDR3 is TGCAGCGTTGAAGATCCTCTCAAGGGCTCGCAAAACATTCAGTACTTC.

The chain has TRBV15 and TRBJ2-3; TRBD2 matches at 12 bases. Trimming took 5 bases from V and 2 from J; bases not matched to a gene: 5. CDR1 is LNHNV, CDR2 YYDKDF, per germline (reference sequence). The length of the CDR3 is 16 residues. The CDR3 spells CATSSGTSGSTDTQYF. CDR3 coding DNA: TGTGCCACCAGCTCTGGGACTAGCGGGTCCACAGATACGCAGTATTTT.

CDR3 protein: CASSVARLTDTQYF. The DNA for the CDR3 is TGTGCCAGCAGCGTAGCGCGGCTCACAGATACGCAGTATTTT. The chain is built from TRBV9 and TRBJ2-3; D remains unclear. Trimming took 0 bases from V and 2 from J, leaving 7 bases between them. Germline CDR1 and CDR2: SGDLS and YYNGEE. CDR3 length equals 14 residues.

The chain is built from TRBV7-6 and TRBJ2-1, with 12 nucleotides matching TRBD2. V lost 5 bases to trimming and J lost 5 bases; unmatched junction nucleotides: 4. The germline V gene has CDR1 SGHVS and CDR2 FNYEAQ. This CDR3 has 15 residues. CDR3 DNA sequence: TGTGCCAGCAGCCCACGGACTAGCGGGGACAATGAGCAGTTCTTC. This codes for CASSPRTSGDNEQFF.

V usage is TRBV27 and J usage is TRBJ2-5; weak D call: TRBD1 (6 bases). The ends were cut back, 5 bases at V and 3 bases at J, with 10 bases in the middle. The CDR3 is made up of 13 amino acids. Germline CDR1 MNHEY, CDR2 SMNVEV (reference sequence). CDR3 loop: CASSPRTEETQYF. The CDR3 bases are TGTGCCAGCAGTCCACGGACAGAAGAGACCCAGTACTTC.

The chain carries TRBV7-9 and TRBJ2-3, with a possible D match to TRBD2 (6 bases). The V end lost 3 bases, the J end lost 2 bases, and 15 bases lay between the germline ends. The germline V gene encodes CDR1 SEHNR and CDR2 FQNEAQ (reference sequence). This CDR3 has 16 amino acids. CDR3 region: CASSFATRPFTDTQYF. The CDR3 DNA reads TGTGCCAGCAGCTTCGCGACTAGACCCTTCACAGATACGCAGTATTTT. Using reference TRBV7-9 and TRBJ2-3 for the parts outside the CDR3, the full variable domain is DTGVSQNPRHKITKRGQNVTFRCDPISEHNRLYWYRQTLGQGPEFLTYFQNEAQLEKSRLLSDRFSAERPKGSFSTLEIQRTEQGDSAMYLCASSFATRPFTDTQYFGPGTRLTVL.

V and J are TRBV5-6 and TRBJ1-1, with D uncertain. V lost 2 bases and J 1 base, leaving 12 bases between the germline ends. Germline CDR1 is SGHDT and CDR2 is YYEEEE. The CDR3 runs 15 residues. This CDR3 reads CASSFRSTRNTEAFF. The CDR3 coding sequence is TGTGCCAGCAGCTTCCGTTCGACCAGGAACACTGAAGCTTTCTTT. Combining the CDR3 with reference TRBV5-6 and TRBJ1-1 gives the whole variable domain DAGVTQSPTHLIKTRGQQVTLRCSPKSGHDTVSWYQQALGQGPQFIFQYYEEEERQRGNFPDRFSGHQFPNYSSELNVNALLLGDSALYLCASSFRSTRNTEAFFGQGTRLTVV.

The gene calls are TRBV29-1 and TRBJ2-5; 12 nucleotides line up with TRBD2. V lost 2 bases, J lost 5 bases, and 6 bases stayed unmatched. The CDR3 is 15 amino acids. Per germline, CDR1 SQVTM and CDR2 ANQGSEA. Written as DNA, the CDR3 is TGCAGCGTTGAAACTAGCGGGGGGTATTCGGAGACCCAGTACTTC. It is translated as CSVETSGGYSETQYF.

The gene calls are TRBV7-9 and TRBJ2-5, with D perhaps matching TRBD1 (6 bases). The CDR3 has 13 residues. V lost 5 bases to trimming and J lost 3 bases, with 10 bases between them. Looked up from germline, CDR1 is SEHNR and CDR2 is FQNEAQ (reference sequence). In DNA form, the CDR3 reads TGTGCCAGCAGCCAGACAGGTGAAGAGACCCAGTACTTC. Its protein is CASSQTGEETQYF.

The gene calls are TRBV28 and TRBJ1-2; 10 bases match TRBD1. The CDR3 extends over 15 amino acids. From germline, CDR1 is MDHEN and CDR2 SYDVKM. Unmatched junction bases numbered 12, after V lost 6 bases and J lost 8 bases. The CDR3: CASSSPGQGEWGYTF. Here the CDR3 DNA reads TGTGCCAGCAGCTCCCCCGGACAGGGGGAATGGGGCTACACCTTC.

The chain joins TRBV9 to TRBJ2-7; no reliable D call. The length of the CDR3 is 14 residues. Germline V lookup: CDR1 SGDLS, CDR2 YYNGEE. Trimming cost V 4 bases and J 2 bases, with 13 bases left between them. CDR3 residues: CASSPSDGPYEQYF. In nucleotides, the CDR3 is TGTGCCAGCAGCCCCAGTGATGGGCCCTACGAGCAGTACTTC.

The CDR3 coding sequence is TGTGCCAGCAGCTTGGACAACGACGAGCAGTACTTC. Translating gives CASSLDNDEQYF. The J gene is TRBJ2-7, the V gene TRBV5-6; D uncertain. Germline lookup yields CDR1 SGHDT and CDR2 YYEEEE. The CDR3 is made up of 12 amino acids. Trimming stripped 0 bases from V and 5 bases from J, with 6 bases between.

The gene calls are TRBV11-1 and TRBJ2-3, with D possibly matching TRBD2 (6 bases). The CDR3 is 15 residues long. The V end lost 5 bases, the J end lost 1 base, and 13 bases lay between the germline ends. Per the germline V gene, CDR1 is SGHAT and CDR2 is FQDESV (reference sequence). The CDR3 DNA reads TGTGCCAGCAGCCCGGCCGGGAGTGGCACAGATACGCAGTATTTT. Translation: CASSPAGSGTDTQYF. Together with reference TRBV11-1 and TRBJ2-3, the CDR3 gives the full variable domain: EAEVAQSPRYKITEKSQAVAFWCDPISGHATLYWYRQILGQGPELLVQFQDESVVDDSQLPKDRFSAERLKGVDSTLKIQPAELGDSAMYLCASSPAGSGTDTQYFGPGTRLTVL.

DNA for the CDR3: TGTGCCACCACCGGGAACGTCCAAGAGACCCAGTACTTC. Translating it yields CATTGNVQETQYF. The rearrangement uses TRBV15 and TRBJ2-5, with a weak D call TRBD2 (5 bases). This CDR3 has 13 residues. Germline V gene sequence: CDR1 LNHNV, CDR2 YYDKDF (reference sequence). The V gene lost 7 bases and the J gene lost 1 base, with 10 bases spanning the gap.

This chain uses TRBV6-5 with TRBJ2-7, with D unclear. The germline CDR1 and CDR2 sequences are MNHEY and SVGAGI. Trimming shortened V by 2 bases and J by 3 bases, and 2 bases separated the two germline ends. This CDR3 contains 11 residues. The DNA for the CDR3 is TGTGCCAGCAGTTACCTCTACGAGCAGTACTTC. Translated, it gives CASSYLYEQYF.

The rearrangement links TRBV18 to TRBJ2-5; D gene ambiguous. The CDR3 length is 13 residues. Trimming left V 3 bases short and J 5 bases short, with 10 bases between. Germline lookup yields CDR1 KGHSH and CDR2 LQKENI. CDR3 sequence: CASSPKDFETQYF. As DNA, the CDR3 is TGTGCCAGCTCACCGAAAGATTTCGAGACCCAGTACTTC.

The chain employs TRBV4-1 and TRBJ1-1; tentatively, D is TRBD1 (6 bases). Germline loops: CDR1 MGHRA, CDR2 YSYEKL. The V end lost 4 bases, the J end lost 4 bases, and 13 bases lay between the germline ends. CDR3 length: 14 residues. The CDR3 is CASSLPTGSTEAFF. The CDR3 coding sequence is TGCGCCAGCAGCCTCCCCACAGGGAGCACTGAAGCTTTCTTT.

The chain couples TRBV7-2 to TRBJ2-7; 12 nucleotides line up with TRBD2. There are 17 residues in the CDR3. Per the germline V gene, CDR1 is SGHTA and CDR2 is FQGNSA. Trimming took 2 bases from V and 5 from J; bases not matched to a gene: 10. The DNA of the CDR3 is TGTGCCAGCAGCTTATTCTCTAGCGGGGGGGCCAACCACGAGCAGTACTTC. This translates into CASSLFSSGGANHEQYF.

This chain joins TRBV5-1 and TRBJ2-1, with 8 bases that match TRBD2. The V gene end was trimmed by 5 bases and the J gene end by 5 bases; junction bases not matched to a gene: 9. Germline assignment: CDR1 SGHRS and CDR2 YFSETQ. The CDR3 is made up of 15 amino acids. DNA for the CDR3: TGCGCCAGCAGGCCGGCGGGAGGTCGGGACAATGAGCAGTTCTTC. This encodes CASRPAGGRDNEQFF.

In DNA, the CDR3 is TGTGCCAGCAGTGTATCCGATACGCAGTATTTT. It codes for CASSVSDTQYF. The rearrangement uses TRBV2 and TRBJ2-3; D gene uncertain. The CDR3 totals 11 residues. The germline V and J ends were trimmed by 4 bases and 6 bases, with 5 bases remaining between them. From germline, CDR1 is SNHLY and CDR2 FYNNEI.

This chain connects TRBV30 to TRBJ2-1; D is unresolved. V gave up 2 bases and J gave up 5 bases, with 4 bases separating them. CDR3 length: 11 residues. Germline V CDR1 and CDR2: GTSNPN, SVGIG (reference sequence). The CDR3 DNA sequence: TGTGCCTGGAGTCGAAACAATGAGCAGTTCTTC. Protein product: CAWSRNNEQFF.

The CDR3 sequence is CASSLQGYNEQFF. The CDR3 DNA reads as TGTGCCAGCAGCTTGCAGGGGTACAATGAGCAGTTCTTC. The J gene is TRBJ2-1, the V gene TRBV5-5; the D gene is possibly TRBD1 (6 bases). Germline CDR1 reads SGHKS; CDR2 reads YYEKEE (reference sequence). The CDR3 runs 13 residues. V was trimmed by 1 base and J by 4 bases, leaving 6 bases between them.

V is TRBV27 and J is TRBJ2-5; 9 nucleotides agree with TRBD1. The germline gives CDR1 MNHEY, CDR2 SMNVEV (reference sequence). The CDR3 length is 15 residues. Trimming took 4 bases from V and 4 from J; bases not matched to a gene: 7. CDR3 in amino acids: CASSWTGVRGETQYF. The CDR3 DNA reads TGTGCCAGCAGTTGGACAGGGGTGAGAGGAGAGACCCAGTACTTC.

The chain carries TRBV30 and TRBJ1-1; 9 nucleotides agree with TRBD1. The CDR3 covers 16 residues. CDR1 is GTSNPN and CDR2 is SVGIG in the germline V gene (reference sequence). After removal of 3 bases from V and 0 bases from J, the junction contained 8 bases not matched to a gene. The CDR3 loop reads CAWRETGGKVNTEAFF. CDR3 bases: TGTGCCTGGAGAGAGACAGGGGGGAAAGTGAACACTGAAGCTTTCTTT.

The V and J genes are TRBV19 and TRBJ1-4, with D unclear. V lost 6 bases, J lost 8 bases, and 19 bases lay in between. Germline values: CDR1 LNHDA, CDR2 SQIVND (reference sequence). The CDR3 is made up of 15 amino acids. The CDR3 nucleotides are TGTGCCAGTAGAAATGAGGGTATTTCGGGAGAAAAACTGTTTTTT. Amino acid sequence: CASRNEGISGEKLFF.

The chain is built from TRBV29-1 and TRBJ1-2; D remains ambiguous. The V gene's germline CDR1 is SQVTM and CDR2 ANQGSEA. The CDR3 has 13 amino acids. Trimming cost V 5 bases and J 5 bases, with 15 bases left between them. CDR3 residues: CSVPGSGGYGYTF. CDR3 nucleotides: TGCAGCGTTCCCGGGAGCGGCGGGTATGGCTACACCTTC.